This TCR beta chain was sequenced during a study of T cells after yellow fever vaccination (dated by TCRdb to the late 2010s). Turning to the overall study: Libraries from fractions with low cell numbers were prepared with the SMART-Seq v4 Ultra Low Input RNA kit. To follow T-cell clones before and after both primary and booster YFV17D yellow fever vaccination, bulk TCR alpha and beta repertoires underwent longitudinal sequencing. The cohort comprised two healthy male donors, one aged 18 to 30 and one aged 30 to 39 years. Blood was drawn at multiple timepoints before and after primary and secondary immunization, with bulk PBMC replicates and cell subsets isolated.

General findings and caveats noted by the study authors: Compared with the primary T-cell response, the secondary T-cell response was faster but weaker, reaching its peak on day 5 rather than on day 15. Because the study included only two donors, the extent to which the findings can be generalized is limited. Most clones expanded after primary vaccination were re-detected after the booster (just under 97% of CD4 and around 88% of CD8), suggesting broad memory maintenance. A small fraction of clonotypes appeared in both the CD4 and CD8 compartments, likely as a result of convergent recombination. Because abundant contaminating clonotypes from the bulk population could be contained in FACS-sorted repertoires, computational filtering was required.

Reading the label with the study, this specimen's treatment or condition is: live attenuated yellow fever vaccine strain. At every blood-draw timepoint, two biological replicates of bulk PBMCs were collected. PBMCs were isolated from peripheral blood using a standard Ficoll-Paque protocol. TriZol was used to extract RNA from bulk PBMCs, from CD4 and CD8 fractions, and from dextramer-positive and dextramer-negative fractions. Trimming leaves V shorter by 4 bases and J shorter by 6 bases, with the junction holding 6 bases beyond the gene matches. The CDR1 and CDR2 encoded by the germline V gene (reference sequence) are LGHDT and YNNKEL. The CDR3 runs 15 amino acids, cysteine and phenylalanine included. CDR3 DNA is the only sequence kept; it has 45 bases, read in frame from the first base. For this clonotype: Its antigen is still unknown. The sample holds no much larger clone one base away, and base qualities are not on file.

Synthesis of TCR cDNA relied on 5'RACE template switching, a step that introduced a universal primer site along with unique molecular identifiers. Priming of cDNA synthesis was performed from both the TCR alpha and TCR beta constant segments. Library amplification involved two PCR steps, and the second step added sample barcodes and sequencing adapters. Sequencing of libraries was performed on Illumina HiSeq 2500 (2x100 bp) or NovaSeq (2x150 bp). Per the source publication's procedure: Reads were demultiplexed and collapsed into UMI consensus sequences with MIGEC, and V(D)J alignment was performed with MiXCR. Clonotypes responding to the vaccine were identified with edgeR on replicate PBMC samples, with the criteria of FDR below 0.01 and a log2 fold change above 5 up to day 15. CD4 or CD8 identity was assigned to each bulk clonotype according to whether the clonotype was present at higher abundance in the sequenced CD4 repertoire or the sequenced CD8 repertoire. TCRdb trimmed the raw reads at Q25, called clones with MiXCR and kept productive beta chains. Rows with a matching CDR3 protein are joined into one entry that keeps the most common DNA and genes. None of the V and J calls come from the authors' own analysis; TCRdb made them. Within this sample are around 500,000 distinct CDR3 sequences, with roughly a fifth of them counted one time only. 16% of the sample is held by the ten biggest clonotypes.

Recombination joined TRBV3-1 with TRBJ2-1; 10 bases in the middle match TRBD1. The TCR was taken from a young man who received the YFV17D yellow fever vaccine. Sequencing was performed on PBMCs, taken about 21 days after the first yellow fever vaccination. The nucleotide sequence reads TGTGCCAGCAGCCCACGGACAGGGGGTACCAATGAGCAGTTCTTC. Translated, this gives CASSPRTGGTNEQFF.